These T cell receptor beta chains were read from a single sample in a study of somatic mutations in cytotoxic T cells in rheumatoid arthritis. Sequencing was performed with immunoSEQ multiplex PCR; in TCRdb, only in-frame clones are kept and a portion is missing. The repertoire holds roughly 10,000 clones, with more than 75% as singletons. Sequenced input: CD8+ T cells sorted from blood. Receptors were obtained from an adult with rheumatoid arthritis. The CDR3 runs from the conserved cysteine through the conserved F or W. Expanded clones are given a class, and other clones once, few, many or no size at all.

TRBV27,12,TRBJ2-7,-,CASSLIGNEQYF
TRBV6-6,15,TRBJ1-5,-,CASNSDRVLGQPQHF
TRBV6-5,14,TRBJ1-6,few,CASSYSETGSPLHF
TRBV5-4,15,TRBJ1-4,-,CASSLTGTGYEKLFF
TRBV11-2,13,TRBJ1-1,-,CASRRGLNTEAFF
TRBV13,15,TRBJ1-2,-,CASRAPGRSNYGYTF
TRBV5-4,15,TRBJ2-7,once,CASSVGQLDSYEQYF
TRBV5-5,15,TRBJ2-7,-,CASSYGQGLPYEQYF
TRBV11-2,14,TRBJ2-1,once,CASSLLVSYNEQFF
TRBV7-9,16,TRBJ1-6,-,CASSPQFRDRGKALHF
TRBV6-5,15,TRBJ2-6,-,CASSYWAGGANVLTF
TRBV5-8,16,TRBJ2-5,once,CASSLEYGTGWETQYF
TRBV4-1,16,TRBJ2-1,-,CASSQVQGLDYNEQFF
TRBV2,13,TRBJ2-1,few,CASSEYALNEQFF
TRBV27,14,TRBJ1-6,few,CASGPGRGISPLHF
TRBV7-9,12,TRBJ2-1,few,CASSLDGSEQFF
TRBV5-6,14,TRBJ2-7,once,CASSLAHGLGEQYF
TRBV7-9,14,TRBJ2-7,-,CASSLSVISYEQYF
TRBV15,14,-,-,CATSREFDGYEQYF
TRBV30,13,TRBJ2-7,-,CAWSVLRTYEQYF
TRBV6-1,14,TRBJ1-5,-,CASSESQGFQPQHF
TRBV4-1,15,TRBJ1-5,-,CASSHDPNSNQPQHF
TRBV30,13,TRBJ2-2,-,CAWSASGTRELFF
TRBV4-1,16,TRBJ1-6,-,CASSSGRPLDNSPLHF
TRBV4-1,14,TRBJ1-1,once,CASNRISGNTEAFF
TRBV30,13,TRBJ2-7,-,CAWSGSYVYEQYF
TRBV28,14,TRBJ2-7,-,CASSPWEGRYEQYF
TRBV4-1,12,TRBJ2-7,-,CASSQGTYEQYF
TRBV30,15,TRBJ2-1,-,CAWTGGTGLGNEQFF
TRBV27,16,TRBJ2-6,-,CASSLSASSGANVLTF
TRBV10-1,14,TRBJ2-7,-,CASSESYNSYEQYF
TRBV7-9,14,TRBJ1-4,-,CASSPGSLREKLFF
TRBV6-5,14,TRBJ1-5,few,CASSYGTGIQPQHF
TRBV6-5,13,TRBJ1-2,-,CASSSTANYGYTF
TRBV7-6,16,TRBJ2-1,-,CASSLEGAGSYNEQFF
TRBV6-6,10,TRBJ2-2,few,CAGWAGELFF
TRBV28,15,TRBJ1-4,-,CASSPSRATNEKLFF
TRBV19,12,TRBJ1-6,-,CASMGYNSPLHF
TRBV5-6,14,TRBJ1-5,-,CASSLRGSYQPQHF
TRBV7-2,16,TRBJ2-1,-,CASSDRTSGVHNEQFF
TRBV13,14,TRBJ2-7,-,CASSPRAENYEQYF
TRBV15,16,TRBJ2-3,-,CATSRDKRGATDTQYF
TRBV10-3,14,TRBJ1-1,once,CAISESAGNTEAFF
TRBV27,15,TRBJ2-7,-,CASSLSSGGADEQYF
TRBV7-9,11,TRBJ1-2,-,CASSSGQGYTF
TRBV6-5,12,TRBJ1-2,-,CASSAGPYGYTF
TRBV28,15,TRBJ2-7,-,CASSASDKFTYEQYF
TRBV28,16,TRBJ1-1,-,CASRDRDWVHGTEAFF
TRBV10-3,14,TRBJ2-7,once,CAISDSTGPYEQYF
TRBV7-9,12,TRBJ1-1,-,CASSEQGTEAFF